This TCR beta chain was documented in a study of CD8 T cells in ankylosing spondylitis. TCRdb passed the 5' RACE reads through MiXCR, listing each CDR3 protein once. Among roughly 180,000 distinct CDR3 sequences listed, roughly 10% were seen once. Per the germline V gene, CDR1 is KGHSY and CDR2 is FQNENV. The germline V and J ends were trimmed by 2 bases and 2 bases, with 15 bases remaining between them. The CDR3 has 16 residues. Sequencing was performed on blood, either unsorted or a sorted T cell fraction (not recorded which). V usage is TRBV16 and J usage is TRBJ2-5, with D tentatively TRBD2 (5 bases). The receptor's source is a female donor with ankylosing spondylitis or in good health (not recorded which). The CDR3 region has the DNA TGTGCCAGCAGCCAAGGGTTGGCGGGTTATCAAGAGACCCAGTACTTC. Protein sequence: CASSQGLAGYQETQYF. The whole variable domain, remainder taken from reference TRBV16 and TRBJ2-5, is GEEVAQTPKHLVRGEGQKAKLYCAPIKGHSYVFWYQQVLKNEFKFLISFQNENVFDETGMPKERFSAKCLPNSPCSLEIQATKLEDSAVYFCASSQGLAGYQETQYFGPGTRLLVL.